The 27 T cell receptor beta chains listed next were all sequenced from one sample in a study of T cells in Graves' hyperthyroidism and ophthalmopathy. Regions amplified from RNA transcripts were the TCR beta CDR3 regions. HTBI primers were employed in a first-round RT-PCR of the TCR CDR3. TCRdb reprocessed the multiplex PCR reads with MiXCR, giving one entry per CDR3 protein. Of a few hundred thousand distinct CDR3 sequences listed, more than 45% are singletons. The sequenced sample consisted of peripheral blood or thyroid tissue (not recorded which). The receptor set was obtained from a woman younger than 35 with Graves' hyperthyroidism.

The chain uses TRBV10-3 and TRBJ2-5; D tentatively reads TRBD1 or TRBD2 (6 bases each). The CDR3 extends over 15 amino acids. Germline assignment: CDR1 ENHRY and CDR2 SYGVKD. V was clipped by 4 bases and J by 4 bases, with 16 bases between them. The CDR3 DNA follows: TGTGCCATCAGTGCTAGGAGGGGGTGGACAGAGACCCAGTACTTC. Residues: CAISARRGWTETQYF.

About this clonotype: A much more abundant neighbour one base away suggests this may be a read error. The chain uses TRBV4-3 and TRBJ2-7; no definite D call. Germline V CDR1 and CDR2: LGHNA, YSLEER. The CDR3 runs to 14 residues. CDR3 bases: TGCGCCAGCGGCCAAGATGGCGTCTCCTACGAGCAGTACTTC. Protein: CASGQDGVSYEQYF.

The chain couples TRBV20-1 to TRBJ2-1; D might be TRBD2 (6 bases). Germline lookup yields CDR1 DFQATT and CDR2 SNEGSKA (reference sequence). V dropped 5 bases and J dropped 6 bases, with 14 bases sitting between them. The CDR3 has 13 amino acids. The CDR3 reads CSALEVEGNEQFF. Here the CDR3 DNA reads TGCAGTGCTCTCGAGGTGGAGGGCAATGAGCAGTTCTTC.

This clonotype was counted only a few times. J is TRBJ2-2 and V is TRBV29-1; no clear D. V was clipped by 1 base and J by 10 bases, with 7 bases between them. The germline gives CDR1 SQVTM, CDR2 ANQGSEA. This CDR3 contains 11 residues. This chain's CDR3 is CSVEGPAELFF. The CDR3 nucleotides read TGCAGCGTTGAAGGGCCAGCGGAGCTGTTTTTT.

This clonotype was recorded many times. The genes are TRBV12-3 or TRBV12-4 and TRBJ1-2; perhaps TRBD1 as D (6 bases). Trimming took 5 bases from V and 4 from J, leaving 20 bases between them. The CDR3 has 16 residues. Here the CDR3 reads CASSPILGGPGYGYTF. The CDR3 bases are TGTGCCAGCAGTCCCATTTTGGGGGGGCCCGGCTATGGCTACACCTTC.

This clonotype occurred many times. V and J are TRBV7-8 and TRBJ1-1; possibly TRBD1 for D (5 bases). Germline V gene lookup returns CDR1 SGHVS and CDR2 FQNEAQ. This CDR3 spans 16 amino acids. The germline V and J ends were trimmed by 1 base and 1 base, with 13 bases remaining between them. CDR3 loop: CASSLGIGHQNTEAFF. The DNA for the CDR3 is TGTGCCAGCAGCTTAGGAATTGGACACCAGAACACTGAAGCTTTCTTT.

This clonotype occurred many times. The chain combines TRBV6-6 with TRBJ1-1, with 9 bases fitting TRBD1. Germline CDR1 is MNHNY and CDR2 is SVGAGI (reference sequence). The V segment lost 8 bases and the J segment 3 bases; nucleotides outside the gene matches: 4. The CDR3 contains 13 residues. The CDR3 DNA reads TGTGCCAGCGTATGGGACAGGGACACTGAAGCTTTCTTT. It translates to CASVWDRDTEAFF.

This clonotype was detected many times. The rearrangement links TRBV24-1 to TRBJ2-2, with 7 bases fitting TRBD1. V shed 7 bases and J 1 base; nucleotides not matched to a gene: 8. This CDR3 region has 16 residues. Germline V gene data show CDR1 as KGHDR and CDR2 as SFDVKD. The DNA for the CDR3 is TGTGCCACCAGCTCCTCCGGGACAGAGAACACCGGGGAGCTGTTTTTT. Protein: CATSSSGTENTGELFF.

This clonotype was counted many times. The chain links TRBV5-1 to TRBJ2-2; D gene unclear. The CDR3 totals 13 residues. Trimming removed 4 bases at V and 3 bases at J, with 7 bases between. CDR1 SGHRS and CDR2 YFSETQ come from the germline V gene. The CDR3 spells CASSPDYTGELFF. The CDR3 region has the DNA TGCGCCAGCAGCCCGGATTACACCGGGGAGCTGTTTTTT.

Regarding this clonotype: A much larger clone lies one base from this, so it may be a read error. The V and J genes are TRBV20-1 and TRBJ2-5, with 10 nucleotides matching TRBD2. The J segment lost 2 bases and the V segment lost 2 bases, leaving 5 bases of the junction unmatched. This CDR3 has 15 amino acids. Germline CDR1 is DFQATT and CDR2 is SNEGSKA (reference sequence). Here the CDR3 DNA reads TGCAGTGCTAGACGGGGACTAGCGAATCAAGAGACCCAGTACTTC. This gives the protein CSARRGLANQETQYF.

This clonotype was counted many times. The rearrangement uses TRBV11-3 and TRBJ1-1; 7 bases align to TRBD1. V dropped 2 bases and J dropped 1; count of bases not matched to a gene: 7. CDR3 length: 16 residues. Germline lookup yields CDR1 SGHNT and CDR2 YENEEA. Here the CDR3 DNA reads TGTGCCAGCAGCTTAACCCGGACAGGAGAGAACACTGAAGCTTTCTTT. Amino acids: CASSLTRTGENTEAFF.

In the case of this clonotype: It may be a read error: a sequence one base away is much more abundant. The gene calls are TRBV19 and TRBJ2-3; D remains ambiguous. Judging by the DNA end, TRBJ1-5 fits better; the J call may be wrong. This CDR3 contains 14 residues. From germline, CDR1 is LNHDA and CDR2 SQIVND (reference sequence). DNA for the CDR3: TGTGCCAGTAGTATATTACTAGCGGGAGGTACGCAGCATTTT. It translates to CASSILLAGGTQHF.

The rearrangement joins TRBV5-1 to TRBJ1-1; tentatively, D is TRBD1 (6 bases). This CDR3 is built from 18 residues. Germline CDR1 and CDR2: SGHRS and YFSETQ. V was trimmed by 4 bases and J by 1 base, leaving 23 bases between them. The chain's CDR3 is CASSPVSGDTDPNTEAFF. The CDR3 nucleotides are TGCGCCAGCAGCCCCGTGAGCGGGGACACCGACCCGAACACTGAAGCTTTCTTT.

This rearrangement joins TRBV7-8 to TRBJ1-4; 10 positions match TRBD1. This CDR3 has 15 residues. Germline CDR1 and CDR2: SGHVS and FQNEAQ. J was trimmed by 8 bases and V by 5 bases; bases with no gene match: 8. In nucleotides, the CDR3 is TGTGCCAGCAGCGGACCAGGACAGGGGGTAGAAAAACTGTTTTTT. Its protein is CASSGPGQGVEKLFF.

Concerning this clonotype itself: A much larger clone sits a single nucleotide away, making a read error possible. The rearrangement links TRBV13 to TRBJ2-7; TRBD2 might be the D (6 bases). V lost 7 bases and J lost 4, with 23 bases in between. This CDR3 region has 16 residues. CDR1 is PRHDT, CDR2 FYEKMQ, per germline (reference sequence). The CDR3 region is CASNLLGGGAIYEQYF. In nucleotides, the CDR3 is TGTGCCAGCAACCTCCTGGGTGGCGGGGCCATATACGAGCAGTACTTC.

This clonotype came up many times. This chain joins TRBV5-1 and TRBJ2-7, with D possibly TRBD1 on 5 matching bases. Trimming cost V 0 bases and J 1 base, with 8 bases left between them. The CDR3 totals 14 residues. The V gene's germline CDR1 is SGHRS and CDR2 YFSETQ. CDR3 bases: TGCGCCAGCAGCTTGGACAGGAGATCCTACGAGCAGTACTTC. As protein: CASSLDRRSYEQYF.

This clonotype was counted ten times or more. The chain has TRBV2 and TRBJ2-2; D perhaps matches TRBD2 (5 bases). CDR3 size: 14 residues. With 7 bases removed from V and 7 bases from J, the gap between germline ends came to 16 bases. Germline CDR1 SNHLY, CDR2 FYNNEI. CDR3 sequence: CASTLTGDYGELFF. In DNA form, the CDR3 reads TGTGCCAGCACCCTGACCGGGGATTACGGGGAGCTGTTTTTT.

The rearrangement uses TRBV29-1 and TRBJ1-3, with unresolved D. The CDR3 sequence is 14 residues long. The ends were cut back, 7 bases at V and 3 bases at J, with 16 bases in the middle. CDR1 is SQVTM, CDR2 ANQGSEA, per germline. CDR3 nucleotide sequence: TGCAGCGCCGGTAGTGATAGCTATGGAAACACCATATATTTT. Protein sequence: CSAGSDSYGNTIYF.

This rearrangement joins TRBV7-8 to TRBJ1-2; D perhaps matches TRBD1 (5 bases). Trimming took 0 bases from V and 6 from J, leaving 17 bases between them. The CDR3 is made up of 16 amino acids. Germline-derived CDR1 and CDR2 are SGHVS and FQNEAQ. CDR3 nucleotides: TGTGCCAGCAGCTTAGCAAGACTAGCGGGGGTGGATGGCTACACCTTC. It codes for CASSLARLAGVDGYTF.

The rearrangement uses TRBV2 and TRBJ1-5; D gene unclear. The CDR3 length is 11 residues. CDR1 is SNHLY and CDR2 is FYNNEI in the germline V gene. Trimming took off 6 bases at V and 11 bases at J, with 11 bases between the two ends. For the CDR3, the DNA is TGTGCCAGCAGGGACGGGGAGACCCAGCATTTT. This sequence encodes CASRDGETQHF. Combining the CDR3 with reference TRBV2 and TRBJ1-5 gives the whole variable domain EPEVTQTPSHQVTQMGQEVILRCVPISNHLYFYWYRQILGQKVEFLVSFYNNEISEKSEIFDDQFSVERPDGSNFTLKIRSTKLEDSAMYFCASRDGETQHFGDGTRLSIL.

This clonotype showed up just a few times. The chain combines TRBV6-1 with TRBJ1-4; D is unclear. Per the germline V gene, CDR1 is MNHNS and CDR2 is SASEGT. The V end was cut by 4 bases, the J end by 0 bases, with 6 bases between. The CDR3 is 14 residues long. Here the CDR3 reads CASSGTTTNEKLFF. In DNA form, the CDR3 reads TGTGCCAGCAGTGGCACAACAACTAATGAAAAACTGTTTTTT.

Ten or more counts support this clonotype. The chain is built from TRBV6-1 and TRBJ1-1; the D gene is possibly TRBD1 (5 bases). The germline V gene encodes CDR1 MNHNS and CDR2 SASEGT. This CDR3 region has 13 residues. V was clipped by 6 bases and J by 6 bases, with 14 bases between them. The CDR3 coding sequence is TGTGCCAGCAGCCGTAGTCAGGGCCCTGAAGCTTTCTTT. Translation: CASSRSQGPEAFF.

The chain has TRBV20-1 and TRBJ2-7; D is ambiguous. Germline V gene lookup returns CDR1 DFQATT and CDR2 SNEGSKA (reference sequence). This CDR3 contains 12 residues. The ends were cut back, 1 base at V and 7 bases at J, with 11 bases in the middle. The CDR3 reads CSARVGVEEQYF. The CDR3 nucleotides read TGCAGTGCTAGAGTAGGAGTTGAAGAGCAGTACTTC.

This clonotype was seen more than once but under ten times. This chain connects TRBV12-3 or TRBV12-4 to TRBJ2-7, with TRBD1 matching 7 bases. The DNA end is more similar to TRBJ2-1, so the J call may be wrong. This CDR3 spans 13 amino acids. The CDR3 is CASSATGYNEQFF. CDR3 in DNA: TGTGCCAGCAGTGCGACAGGGTACAATGAGCAGTTCTTC.

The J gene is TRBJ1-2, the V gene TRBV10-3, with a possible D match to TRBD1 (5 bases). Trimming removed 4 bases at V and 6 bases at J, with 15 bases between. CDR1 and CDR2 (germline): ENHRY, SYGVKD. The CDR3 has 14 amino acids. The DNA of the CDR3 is TGTGCCATCAGTGTACCCGGGACTAGCGATGGCTACACCTTC. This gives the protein CAISVPGTSDGYTF.

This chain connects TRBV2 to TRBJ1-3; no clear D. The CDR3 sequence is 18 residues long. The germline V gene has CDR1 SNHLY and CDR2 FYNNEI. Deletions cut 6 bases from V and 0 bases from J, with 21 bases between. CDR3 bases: TGTGCCAGCAGGTTATTGGAAAGCCAAGGAGGCTCTGGAAACACCATATATTTT. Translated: CASRLLESQGGSGNTIYF.

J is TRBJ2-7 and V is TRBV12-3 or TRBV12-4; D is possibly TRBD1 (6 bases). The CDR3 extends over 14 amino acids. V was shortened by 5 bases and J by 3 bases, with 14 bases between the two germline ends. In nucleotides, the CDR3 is TGTGCCAGCAGTCCCAATCAGGGGAGCTACGAGCAGTACTTC. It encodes CASSPNQGSYEQYF.